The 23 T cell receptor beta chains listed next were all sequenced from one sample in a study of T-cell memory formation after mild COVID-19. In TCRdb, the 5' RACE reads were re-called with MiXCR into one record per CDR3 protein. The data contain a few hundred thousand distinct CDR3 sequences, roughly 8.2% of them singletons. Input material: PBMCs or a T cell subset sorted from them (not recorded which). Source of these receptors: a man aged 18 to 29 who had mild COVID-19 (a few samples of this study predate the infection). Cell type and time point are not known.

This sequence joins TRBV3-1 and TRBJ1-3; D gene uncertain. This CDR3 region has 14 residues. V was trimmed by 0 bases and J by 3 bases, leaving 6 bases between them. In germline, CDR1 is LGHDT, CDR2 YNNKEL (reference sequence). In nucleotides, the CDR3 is TGTGCCAGCAGCCAAGATCGAAGTGGAAACACCATATATTTT. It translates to CASSQDRSGNTIYF.

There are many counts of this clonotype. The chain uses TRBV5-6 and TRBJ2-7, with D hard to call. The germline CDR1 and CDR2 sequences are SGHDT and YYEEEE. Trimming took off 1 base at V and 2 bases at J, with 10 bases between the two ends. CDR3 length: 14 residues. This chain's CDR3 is CASSLHLDTYEQYF. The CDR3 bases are TGTGCCAGCAGCTTGCATCTGGATACCTACGAGCAGTACTTC. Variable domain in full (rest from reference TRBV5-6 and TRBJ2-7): DAGVTQSPTHLIKTRGQQVTLRCSPKSGHDTVSWYQQALGQGPQFIFQYYEEEERQRGNFPDRFSGHQFPNYSSELNVNALLLGDSALYLCASSLHLDTYEQYFGPGTRLTVT.

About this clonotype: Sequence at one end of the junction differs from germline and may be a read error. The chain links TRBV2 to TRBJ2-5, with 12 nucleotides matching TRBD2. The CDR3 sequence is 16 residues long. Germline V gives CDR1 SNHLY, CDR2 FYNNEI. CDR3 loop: CASSASGGARMETQHF. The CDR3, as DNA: TGTGCCAGCAGTGCTAGCGGGGGGGCCAGGATGGAGACCCAGCACTTC.

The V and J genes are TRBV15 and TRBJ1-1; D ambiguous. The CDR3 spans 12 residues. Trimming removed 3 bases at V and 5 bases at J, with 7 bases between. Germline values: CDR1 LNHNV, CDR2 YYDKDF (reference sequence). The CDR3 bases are TGTGCCACCAGCAGGCTCCGGACTGAAGCTTTCTTT. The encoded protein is CATSRLRTEAFF.

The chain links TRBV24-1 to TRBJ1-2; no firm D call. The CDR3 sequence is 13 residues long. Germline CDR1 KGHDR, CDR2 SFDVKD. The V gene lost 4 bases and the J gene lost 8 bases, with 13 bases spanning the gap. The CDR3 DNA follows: TGTGCCACCAGTGACAGCGAGGGTCTAGGCTACACCTTC. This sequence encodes CATSDSEGLGYTF.

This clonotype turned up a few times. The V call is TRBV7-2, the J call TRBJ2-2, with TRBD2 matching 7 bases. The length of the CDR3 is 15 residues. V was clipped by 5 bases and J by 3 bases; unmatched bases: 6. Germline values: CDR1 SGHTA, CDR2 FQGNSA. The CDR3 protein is CASSVQRGYTGELFF. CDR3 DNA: TGTGCCAGCAGCGTACAGCGGGGATACACCGGGGAGCTGTTTTTT.

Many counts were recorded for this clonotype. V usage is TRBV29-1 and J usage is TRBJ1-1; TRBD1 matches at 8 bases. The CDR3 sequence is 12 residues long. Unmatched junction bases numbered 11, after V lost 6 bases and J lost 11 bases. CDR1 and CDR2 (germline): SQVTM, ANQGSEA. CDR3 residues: CSVDDQGAWAFF. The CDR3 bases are TGCAGCGTCGACGATCAGGGGGCCTGGGCTTTCTTT.

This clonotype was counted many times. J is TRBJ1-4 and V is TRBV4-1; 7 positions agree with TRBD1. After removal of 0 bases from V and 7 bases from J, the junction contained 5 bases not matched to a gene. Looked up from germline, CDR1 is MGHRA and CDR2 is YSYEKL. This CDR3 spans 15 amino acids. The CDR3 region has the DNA TGCGCCAGCAGCCAAGAAAACAGGGGTTTTGAAAAACTGTTTTTT. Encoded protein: CASSQENRGFEKLFF.

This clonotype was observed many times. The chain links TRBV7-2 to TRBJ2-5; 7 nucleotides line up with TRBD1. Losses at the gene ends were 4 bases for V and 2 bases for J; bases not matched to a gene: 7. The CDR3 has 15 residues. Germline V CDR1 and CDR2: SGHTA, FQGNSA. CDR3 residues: CASSWTPGQQETQYF. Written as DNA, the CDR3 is TGTGCCAGCAGCTGGACTCCGGGACAGCAAGAGACCCAGTACTTC.

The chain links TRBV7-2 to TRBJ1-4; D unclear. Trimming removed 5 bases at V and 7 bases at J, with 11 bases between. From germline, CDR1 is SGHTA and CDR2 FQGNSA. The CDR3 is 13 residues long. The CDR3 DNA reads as TGTGCCAGCAGCGGAGAGGGTGGTGAAAAACTGTTTTTT. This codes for CASSGEGGEKLFF. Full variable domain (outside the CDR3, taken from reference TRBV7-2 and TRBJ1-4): GAGVSQSPSNKVTEKGKDVELRCDPISGHTALYWYRQSLGQGLEFLIYFQGNSAPDKSGLPSDRFSAERTGGSVSTLTIQRTQQEDSAVYLCASSGEGGEKLFFGSGTQLSVL.

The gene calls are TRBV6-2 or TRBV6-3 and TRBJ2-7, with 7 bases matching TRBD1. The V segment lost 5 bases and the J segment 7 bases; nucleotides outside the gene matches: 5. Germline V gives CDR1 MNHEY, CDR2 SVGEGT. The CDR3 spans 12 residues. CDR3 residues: CASSDREREQYV. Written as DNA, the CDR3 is TGTGCCAGCAGTGACAGGGAGCGGGAGCAGTACGTC.

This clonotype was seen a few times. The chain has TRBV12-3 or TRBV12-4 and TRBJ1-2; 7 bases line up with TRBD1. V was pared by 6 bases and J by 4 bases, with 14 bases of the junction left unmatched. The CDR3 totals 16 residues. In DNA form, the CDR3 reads TGTGCCAGCAGGGATTCGGGGATAGGGGGCTCCTATGGCTACACCTTC. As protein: CASRDSGIGGSYGYTF.

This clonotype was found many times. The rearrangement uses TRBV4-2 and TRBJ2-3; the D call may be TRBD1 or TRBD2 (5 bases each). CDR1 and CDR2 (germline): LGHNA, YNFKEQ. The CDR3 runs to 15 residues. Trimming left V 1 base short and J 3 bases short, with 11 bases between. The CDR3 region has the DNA TGTGCCAGCAGCCAAGCTGGGGGAGCAACAGATACGCAGTATTTT. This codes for CASSQAGGATDTQYF.

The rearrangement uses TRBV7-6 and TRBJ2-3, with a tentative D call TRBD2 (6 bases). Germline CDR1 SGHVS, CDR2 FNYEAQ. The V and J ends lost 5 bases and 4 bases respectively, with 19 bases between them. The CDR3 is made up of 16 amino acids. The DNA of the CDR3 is TGTGCCAGCAGCACCCGAGACGGGGGTTACCCAGATACGCAGTATTTT. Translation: CASSTRDGGYPDTQYF. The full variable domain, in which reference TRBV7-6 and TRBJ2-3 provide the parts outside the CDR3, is GAGVSQSPRYKVTKRGQDVALRCDPISGHVSLYWYRQALGQGPEFLTYFNYEAQQDKSGLPNDRFSAERPEGSISTLTIQRTEQRDSAMYRCASSTRDGGYPDTQYFGPGTRLTVL.

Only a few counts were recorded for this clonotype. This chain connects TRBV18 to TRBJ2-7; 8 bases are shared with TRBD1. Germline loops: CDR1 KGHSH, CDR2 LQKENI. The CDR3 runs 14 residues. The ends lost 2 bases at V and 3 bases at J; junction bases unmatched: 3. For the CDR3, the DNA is TGTGCCAGCTCACCATCACAGGGGGTCTACGAGCAGTACGTC. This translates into CASSPSQGVYEQYV.

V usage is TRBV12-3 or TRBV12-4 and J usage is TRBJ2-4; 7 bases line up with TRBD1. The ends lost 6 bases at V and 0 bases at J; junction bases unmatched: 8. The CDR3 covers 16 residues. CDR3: CASSPDRALAKNIQYF. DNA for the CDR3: TGTGCCAGCAGCCCTGACAGGGCACTAGCCAAAAACATTCAGTACTTC.

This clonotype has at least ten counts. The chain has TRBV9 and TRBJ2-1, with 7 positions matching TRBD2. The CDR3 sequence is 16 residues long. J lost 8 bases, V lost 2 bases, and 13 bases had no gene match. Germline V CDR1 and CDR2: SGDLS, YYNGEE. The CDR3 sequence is CASSVTSGDSSYEQFF. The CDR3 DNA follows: TGTGCCAGCAGCGTGACCAGCGGGGATTCGTCCTATGAGCAGTTCTTC.

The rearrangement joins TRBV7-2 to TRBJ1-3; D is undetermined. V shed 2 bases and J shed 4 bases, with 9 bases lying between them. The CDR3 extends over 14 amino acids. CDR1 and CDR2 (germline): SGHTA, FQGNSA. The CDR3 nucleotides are TGTGCCAGCAGCTTATATGGATCCGGAAACACCATATATTTT. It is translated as CASSLYGSGNTIYF. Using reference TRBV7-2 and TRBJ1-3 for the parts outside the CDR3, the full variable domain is GAGVSQSPSNKVTEKGKDVELRCDPISGHTALYWYRQSLGQGLEFLIYFQGNSAPDKSGLPSDRFSAERTGGSVSTLTIQRTQQEDSAVYLCASSLYGSGNTIYFGEGSWLTVV.

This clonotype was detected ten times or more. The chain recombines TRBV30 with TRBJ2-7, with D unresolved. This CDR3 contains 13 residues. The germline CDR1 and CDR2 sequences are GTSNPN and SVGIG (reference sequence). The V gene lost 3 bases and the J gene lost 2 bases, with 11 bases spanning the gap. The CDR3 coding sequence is TGTGCCTGGAGCTCCGGCGGAGCCTACGAGCAGTACTTC. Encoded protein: CAWSSGGAYEQYF.

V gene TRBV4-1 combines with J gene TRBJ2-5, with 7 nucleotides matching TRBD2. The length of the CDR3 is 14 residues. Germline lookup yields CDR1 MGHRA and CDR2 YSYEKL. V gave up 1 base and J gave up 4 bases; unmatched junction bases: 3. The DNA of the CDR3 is TGCGCCAGCAGCCAAGTGGGGGGGGTAGAGACCCAGTACTTC. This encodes CASSQVGGVETQYF.

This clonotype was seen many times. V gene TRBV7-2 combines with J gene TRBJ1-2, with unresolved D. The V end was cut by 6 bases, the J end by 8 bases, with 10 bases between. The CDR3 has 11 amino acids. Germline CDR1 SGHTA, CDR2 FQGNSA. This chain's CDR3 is CASSRHTGYTF. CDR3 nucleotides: TGTGCCAGCAGTAGGCATACCGGCTACACCTTC.

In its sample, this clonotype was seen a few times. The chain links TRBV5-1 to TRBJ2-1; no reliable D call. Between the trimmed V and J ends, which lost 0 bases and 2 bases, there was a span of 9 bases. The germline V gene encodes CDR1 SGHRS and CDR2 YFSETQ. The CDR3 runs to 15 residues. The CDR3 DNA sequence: TGCGCCAGCAGCTTGGGAATTGGGGCCTACAATGAGCAGTTCTTC. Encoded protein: CASSLGIGAYNEQFF.

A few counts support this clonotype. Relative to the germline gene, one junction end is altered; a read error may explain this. CDR3 in amino acids: CASSQEGNTGAFF. Here the CDR3 DNA reads TGCGCCAGCAGCCAAGAAGGGAACACTGGAGCTTTCTTT. This chain connects TRBV4-1 to TRBJ1-1, with D hard to call. The CDR3 spans 13 residues. CDR1 is MGHRA, CDR2 YSYEKL, per germline.